Listed here are 3 T cell receptor beta chains from one sample, sequenced in a study of blood T cells in healthy people across ages. Combining a sample-barcoded 5' primer with a J-beta primer mix, a second PCR ran for roughly 7 to 11 cycles. TCRdb passed the 5' RACE reads through MiXCR, listing each CDR3 protein once. The sample holds hundreds of thousands of distinct CDR3 sequences; about three fifths are singletons and the top ten take about 20%. Sample: blood. Receptor source: a man under 40 in good health.

J is TRBJ1-2 and V is TRBV5-1; D is unresolved. Trimming removed 2 bases at V and 8 bases at J, with 10 bases between. The CDR3 runs to 12 residues. Germline CDR1 reads SGHRS; CDR2 reads YFSETQ. DNA for the CDR3: TGCGCCAGCAGCTTAGAGGAGGGAGGCTACACCTTC. Translation gives CASSLEEGGYTF.

This chain links TRBV5-1 with TRBJ2-5; D possibly corresponds to TRBD1 (6 bases). Trimming stripped 4 bases from V and 4 bases from J, with 11 bases between. This CDR3 comprises 13 residues. CDR1 and CDR2 (germline): SGHRS, YFSETQ. CDR3 loop: CASSPAQGETQYF. As DNA, the CDR3 is TGCGCCAGCAGCCCGGCACAGGGAGAGACCCAGTACTTC.

This clonotype has a handful of counts. V gene TRBV12-3 or TRBV12-4 combines with J gene TRBJ2-7, with no clear D. V was shortened by 3 bases and J by 2 bases, with 8 bases between the two germline ends. The CDR3 runs 13 residues. The CDR3 region has the DNA TGTGCCAGCAGTTTTACCGAAACCTACGAGCAGTACTTC. This codes for CASSFTETYEQYF.